This T cell receptor (beta chain) came from a study of regulatory T cells in long-lasting Graves disease. Points from the study as a whole: Repertoires from persistent disease leaned toward TRBV28, TRBJ1-2 and TRBJ2-5.

Time point noted: newly diagnosed GD, antithyroid drugs for less than 3 months. RNA from PBMCs was the source of the TCR library. The CDR3 consists of 13 residues. Germline CDR1 and CDR2: MNHNS and SASEGT. V was cut by 3 bases and J by 7 bases, with 11 bases left in between. Details on this clonotype: The antigen remains undetermined.

Researchers made TCR beta libraries by using iRepertoire HTBI primers and running Arm-PCR on CDR3 regions. One entry per CDR3 protein, called by TCRdb with MiXCR from the multiplex PCR reads. This table holds approximately 350,000 distinct CDR3 sequences, about 10% found once. This same sample was also part of a study on T cells in Graves' hyperthyroidism and ophthalmopathy. That source notes: No ophthalmopathy progression within 18 months constituted stable Graves' hyperthyroidism. With the HTBI primer set, the TCR CDR3 went through a first round of RT-PCR. From stable hyperthyroidism, ophthalmopathy was set apart by a 13 V-J model.

V usage is TRBV6-1 and J usage is TRBJ2-3; a possible D gene is TRBD2 (6 bases). The TCR comes from a woman between 18 and 29 years old with Graves disease. Sequenced material: peripheral blood mononuclear cells (PBMCs), taken at new diagnosis, from a patient treated with antithyroid drugs. The CDR3 spells CASSDGSSHTQYF. The CDR3 DNA is TGTGCCAGCAGTGACGGGAGCTCCCATACGCAGTATTTT.